These 9 T cell receptor beta chains came from one sample sequenced in a study of T-cell reconstitution after alpha-beta-depleted transplantation in children. Unique molecular identifiers were incorporated into the prepared TCRbeta library. From the PCR reads, TCRdb called clonotypes with MiXCR, one entry per CDR3 protein. The data contain a few hundred thousand distinct CDR3 sequences, 24% of them singletons. The input for sequencing was PBMCs, mostly from graft donor cells, taken 360 days after TCRalphabeta/CD19-depleted stem cell transplant. The receptors here all came from a female patient between 2 and 10 years old who had a stem cell transplant for congenital amegakaryocytic thrombocytopenia, so the T cells may come from the graft donor.

V and J are TRBV12-3 or TRBV12-4 and TRBJ2-2; tentative D call: TRBD1 (5 bases). The CDR3 spans 14 residues. Trimming took off 4 bases at V and 5 bases at J, with 11 bases between the two ends. CDR3 sequence reads: CASSWKGWTGELFF. In DNA, the CDR3 is TGTGCCAGCAGTTGGAAGGGGTGGACCGGGGAGCTGTTTTTT.

This clonotype was counted between two and nine times. The DNA of the CDR3 is TGTGCCAGCAGCTCAACGGGACAGACCACAGATACGCAGTATTTT. It yields the protein CASSSTGQTTDTQYF. The gene calls are TRBV9 and TRBJ2-3; 7 nucleotides line up with TRBD1. The CDR3 spans 15 residues. J gave up 2 bases and V 4 bases, and 7 bases lay outside the gene matches. CDR1 is SGDLS and CDR2 is YYNGEE in the germline V gene.

This clonotype turned up a few times. The chain joins TRBV28 to TRBJ2-2; D assignment may be TRBD1 or TRBD2 (5 bases each). The length of the CDR3 is 19 residues. Germline V CDR1 and CDR2: MDHEN, SYDVKM. Trimming took 2 bases from V and 2 from J, leaving 21 bases between them. The chain's CDR3 is CASSLNSGTLRKNTGELFF. The CDR3 DNA is TGTGCCAGCAGTTTAAACTCCGGGACCCTACGAAAAAACACCGGGGAGCTGTTTTTT.

Of note for this clonotype: This may come from a read error, since a much larger clone is one base off. The CDR3, as DNA: TGTGCCAGCGCCGACCAAGAGACCCAGTACTTC. As protein: CASADQETQYF. The chain recombines TRBV28 with TRBJ2-5; unclear D gene. This CDR3 has 11 amino acids. Germline loops: CDR1 MDHEN, CDR2 SYDVKM. The V end was cut by 8 bases, the J end by 0 bases, with 4 bases between.

Here the CDR3 DNA reads TGTGCCAGCAGTTACTTGGGGAGACTAGCCCGCACAGATACGCAGTATTTT. It encodes CASSYLGRLARTDTQYF. This sequence joins TRBV6-2 or TRBV6-3 and TRBJ2-3; 7 bases fit TRBD2. The CDR3 runs 17 residues. Germline V lookup: CDR1 MNHEY, CDR2 SVGEGT. The V gene end was trimmed by 1 base and the J gene end by 1 base; junction bases not matched to a gene: 8.

The genes are TRBV20-1 and TRBJ1-2; D possibly corresponds to TRBD1 (5 bases). V gave up 0 bases and J gave up 7 bases, with 15 bases separating them. The CDR3 loop spans 14 amino acids. The germline V gene has CDR1 DFQATT and CDR2 SNEGSKA (reference sequence). CDR3 region: CSARDSGTISGYTF. CDR3 nucleotide sequence: TGCAGTGCTAGAGATTCCGGGACTATCAGTGGCTACACCTTC.

CDR3 in DNA: TGTGCCAGTAGTATTTCCGGGTCTCCAGTCTACGAGCAGTACTTC. Translation: CASSISGSPVYEQYF. The gene calls are TRBV19 and TRBJ2-7; unclear D gene. This CDR3 is built from 15 residues. Germline loops: CDR1 LNHDA, CDR2 SQIVND (reference sequence). The V gene lost 3 bases and the J gene lost 3 bases, with 15 bases spanning the gap.

This chain uses TRBV7-2 with TRBJ1-2, with D possibly TRBD1 on 6 matching bases. CDR1 and CDR2 from the germline V gene are SGHTA and FQGNSA. V lost 3 bases, J lost 5 bases, and 16 bases lay in between. The CDR3 runs 15 residues. Written as DNA, the CDR3 is TGTGCCAGCAGCTTGAGGGAGCCAACAGGGTATGGCTACACCTTC. Translation gives CASSLREPTGYGYTF.

The chain couples TRBV5-1 to TRBJ2-7, with 10 bases matching TRBD1. V trimming: 0 bases; J trimming: 3 bases; junction bases outside the gene matches: 6. The CDR3 totals 16 residues. Germline CDR1 SGHRS, CDR2 YFSETQ. This chain's CDR3 is CASSLGPGTGDYEQYF. The CDR3 DNA reads as TGCGCCAGCAGCTTGGGACCCGGGACAGGGGACTACGAGCAGTACTTC.